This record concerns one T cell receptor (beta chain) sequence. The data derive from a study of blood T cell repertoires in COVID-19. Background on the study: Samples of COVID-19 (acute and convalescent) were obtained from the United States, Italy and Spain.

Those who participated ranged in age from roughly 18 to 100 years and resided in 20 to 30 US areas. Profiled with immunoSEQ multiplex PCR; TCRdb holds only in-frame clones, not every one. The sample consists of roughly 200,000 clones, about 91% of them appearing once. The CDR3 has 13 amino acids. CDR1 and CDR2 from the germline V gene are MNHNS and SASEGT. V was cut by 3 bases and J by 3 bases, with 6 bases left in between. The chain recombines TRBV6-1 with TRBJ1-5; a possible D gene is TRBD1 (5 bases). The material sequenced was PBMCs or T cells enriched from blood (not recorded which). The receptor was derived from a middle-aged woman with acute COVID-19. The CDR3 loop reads CASSEGLNQPQHF. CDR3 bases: TGTGCCAGCAGTGAGGGACTCAATCAGCCCCAGCATTTT.